The rows below give T cell receptor beta chains drawn from one sample of a study of T-cell reconstitution after alpha-beta-depleted transplantation in children. TCRdb itself ran the PCR reads through MiXCR, one entry per CDR3 protein. The data show some 600,000 distinct CDR3 sequences, roughly 15% seen once. The sequencing here drew on PBMCs from the stem cell graft donor, taken from the stem cell graft. These receptors all stem from a human donor who donated a stem cell graft to a child with acute myeloid leukemia. CDR3s include the opening cysteine and the closing phenylalanine or tryptophan. Each record gives: V gene, J gene, clone size, D gene, CDR3 protein, CDR3 DNA. The D gene is left open where the match is weak. Not every row has a clone size; where given, it reads once, few, many or a size class.

v_gene: TRBV5-1; j_gene: TRBJ2-5; abundance: few; d_gene: .; CDR3aa: CASSLNPRQETQYF; CDR3nt: TGCGCCAGCAGCTTGAACCCCCGGCAAGAGACCCAGTACTTC
v_gene: TRBV2; j_gene: TRBJ1-2; abundance: .; d_gene: .; CDR3aa: CASSEVELRGDNYGYTF; CDR3nt: TGTGCCAGCAGTGAGGTGGAACTGCGGGGCGACAACTATGGCTACACCTTC
v_gene: TRBV20-1; j_gene: TRBJ2-5; abundance: .; d_gene: .; CDR3aa: CSSSWTSETQYF; CDR3nt: TGCAGCTCTTCCTGGACATCCGAGACCCAGTACTTC
v_gene: TRBV7-9; j_gene: TRBJ2-1; abundance: few; d_gene: .; CDR3aa: CASSLASPYNEQFF; CDR3nt: TGTGCCAGCAGCTTAGCGAGCCCTTACAATGAGCAGTTCTTC
v_gene: TRBV4-2; j_gene: TRBJ2-2; abundance: .; d_gene: TRBD1; CDR3aa: CASSQRTDRGPWGTGELFF; CDR3nt: TGTGCCAGCAGCCAACGGACGGACAGGGGGCCTTGGGGGACCGGGGAGCTGTTTTTT
v_gene: TRBV12-3/TRBV12-4; j_gene: TRBJ2-5; abundance: few; d_gene: .; CDR3aa: CASSEQGRLQETQYF; CDR3nt: TGTGCCAGCAGTGAGCAGGGACGGCTCCAAGAGACCCAGTACTTC
v_gene: TRBV7-8; j_gene: TRBJ1-1; abundance: few; d_gene: TRBD1; CDR3aa: CASSPTTGVLTEAFF; CDR3nt: TGTGCCAGCAGCCCTACGACAGGGGTCCTCACTGAAGCTTTCTTT
v_gene: TRBV20-1; j_gene: TRBJ2-5; abundance: many; d_gene: .; CDR3aa: CSASGTGREETQYF; CDR3nt: TGCAGTGCTAGTGGCACAGGGCGAGAAGAGACCCAGTACTTC
v_gene: TRBV20-1; j_gene: TRBJ1-2; abundance: many; d_gene: TRBD1; CDR3aa: CSATDRDSVYGYTF; CDR3nt: TGCAGTGCGACAGACCGGGACAGCGTCTATGGCTACACCTTC
v_gene: TRBV6-2/TRBV6-3; j_gene: TRBJ2-1; abundance: many; d_gene: .; CDR3aa: CASSYSLDNEQFF; CDR3nt: TGTGCCAGCAGTTACTCACTTGACAATGAGCAGTTCTTC
v_gene: TRBV6-2/TRBV6-3; j_gene: TRBJ1-5; abundance: few; d_gene: .; CDR3aa: CASSYGMGEQPQHF; CDR3nt: TGTGCCAGCAGTTACGGGATGGGGGAGCAGCCCCAGCATTTT